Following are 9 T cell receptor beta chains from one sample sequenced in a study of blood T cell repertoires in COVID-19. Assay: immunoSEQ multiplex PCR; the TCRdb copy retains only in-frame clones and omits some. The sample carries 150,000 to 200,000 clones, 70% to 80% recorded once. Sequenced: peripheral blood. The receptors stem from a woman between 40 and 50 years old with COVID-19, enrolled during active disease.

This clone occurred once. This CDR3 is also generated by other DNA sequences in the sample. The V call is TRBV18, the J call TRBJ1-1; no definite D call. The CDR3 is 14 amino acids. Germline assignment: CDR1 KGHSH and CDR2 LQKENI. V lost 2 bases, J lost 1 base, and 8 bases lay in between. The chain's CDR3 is CASSPLRGNTEAFF. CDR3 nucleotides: TGTGCCAGCTCACCATTACGGGGGAACACTGAAGCTTTCTTT.

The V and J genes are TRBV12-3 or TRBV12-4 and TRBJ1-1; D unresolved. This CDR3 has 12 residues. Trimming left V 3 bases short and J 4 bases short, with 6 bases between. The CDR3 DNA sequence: TGTGCCAGCAGTTTTGCGGCCACTGAAGCTTTCTTT. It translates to CASSFAATEAFF.

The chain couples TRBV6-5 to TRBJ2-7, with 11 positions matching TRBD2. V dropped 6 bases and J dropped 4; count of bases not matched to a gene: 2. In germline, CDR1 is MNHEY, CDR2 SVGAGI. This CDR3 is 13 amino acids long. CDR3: CASRGTSGYEQYF. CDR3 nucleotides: TGTGCCAGCAGAGGGACTAGCGGTTACGAGCAGTACTTC.

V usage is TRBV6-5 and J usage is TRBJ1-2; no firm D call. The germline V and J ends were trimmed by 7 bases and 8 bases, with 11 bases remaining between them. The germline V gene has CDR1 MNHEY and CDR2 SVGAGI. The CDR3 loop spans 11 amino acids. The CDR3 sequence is CASTPGRGYTF. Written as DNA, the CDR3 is TGTGCCAGCACCCCCGGGAGGGGCTACACCTTC.

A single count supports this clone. The CDR3, as DNA: TGTGCCAGCTCACCACCCGGGACAGGGCATAGAGGGGACGGCTACACCTTC. It specifies CASSPPGTGHRGDGYTF. This sequence joins TRBV18 and TRBJ1-2, with TRBD1 identical over 9 bases. The CDR3 runs to 17 residues. Germline values: CDR1 KGHSH, CDR2 LQKENI. V shed 0 bases and J 8 bases; nucleotides not matched to a gene: 13.

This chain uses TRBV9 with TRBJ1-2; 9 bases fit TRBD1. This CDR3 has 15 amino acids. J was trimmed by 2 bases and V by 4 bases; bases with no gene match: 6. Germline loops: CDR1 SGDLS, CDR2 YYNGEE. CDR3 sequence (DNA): TGTGCCAGCAGCCCACAGGGGGCAGTGAACTATGGCTACACCTTC. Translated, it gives CASSPQGAVNYGYTF.

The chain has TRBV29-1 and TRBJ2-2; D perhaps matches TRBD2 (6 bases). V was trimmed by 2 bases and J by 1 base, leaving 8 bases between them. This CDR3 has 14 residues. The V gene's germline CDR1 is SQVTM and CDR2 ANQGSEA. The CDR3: CSVEIGGNTGELFF. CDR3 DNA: TGCAGCGTTGAAATCGGGGGGAACACCGGGGAGCTGTTTTTT.

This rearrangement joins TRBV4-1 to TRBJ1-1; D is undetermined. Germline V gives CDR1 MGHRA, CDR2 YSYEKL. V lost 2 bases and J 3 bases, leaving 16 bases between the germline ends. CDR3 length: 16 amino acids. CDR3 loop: CASSQPHPGMHTEAFF. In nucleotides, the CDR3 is TGCGCCAGCAGCCAACCCCATCCGGGGATGCACACTGAAGCTTTCTTT.

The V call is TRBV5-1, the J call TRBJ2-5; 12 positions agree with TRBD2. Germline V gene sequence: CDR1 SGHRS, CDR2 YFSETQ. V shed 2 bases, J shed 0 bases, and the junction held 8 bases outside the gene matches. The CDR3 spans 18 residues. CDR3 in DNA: TGCGCCAGCAGCTTCCCGACTAGCGGGGGCCTGTACCAAGAGACCCAGTACTTC. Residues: CASSFPTSGGLYQETQYF. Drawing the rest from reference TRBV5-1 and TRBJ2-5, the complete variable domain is KAGVTQTPRYLIKTRGQQVTLSCSPISGHRSVSWYQQTPGQGLQFLFEYFSETQRNKGNFPGRFSGRQFSNSRSEMNVSTLELGDSALYLCASSFPTSGGLYQETQYFGPGTRLLVL.